This TCR beta chain came from a study of T cell repertoires in cytomegalovirus infection (dated 2019 in TCRdb). General notes on the study: Donor HLA type was relevant to the analysis, because carriage of CMV infection together with the matching HLA type was indicated by public TCR beta signatures. What the research found in general, with its limitations: In both this cohort and an independent cohort of some 380 donors, the cumulative frequency of public TCR beta family members distinguished carriers of CMV infection plus the relevant HLA type. The ex vivo response was dominated by HLA-C-restricted CMV-specific TCR beta clonotypes, which also provided the single most frequent clonotype in two of eight donors.

The instrument given in TCRdb is Illumina HiSeq 1500. In-frame beta chains were kept once TCRdb had trimmed the public reads at Q25 with fastp and called clones with MiXCR. Every entry covers one CDR3 protein and lists the most common genes and DNA from its rows. The sample data list 150,000 to 200,000 distinct CDR3 sequences, and around an eighth of these were observed just once. About a quarter of the sample rests with the top ten. Trimming takes 6 bases off V and 4 bases off J; junction bases not matched to a gene: 9. In the germline V gene, CDR1 corresponds to MDHEN and CDR2 to SYDVKM. From its cysteine to its phenylalanine, the CDR3 spans 15 amino acids. Solely the CDR3 DNA is kept, with 45 bases framed from the first base. Only a few counts were recorded for this clonotype. No antigen is known for it. No clone much larger than this one lies a single base away; base qualities are absent.

The sequenced sample consisted of PBMCs. The chain links TRBV28 with TRBJ1-5; TRBD1 lines up with 7 middle nucleotides. The sequence came from a human donor in good health (CMV status not recorded). Some clones in this sample may be carry-over from other donors' samples. The CDR3 corresponds to CASRPRDRKNQPQHF. The nucleotide sequence is TGTGCCAGCAGACCCCGGGACAGAAAAAATCAGCCCCAGCATTTT.